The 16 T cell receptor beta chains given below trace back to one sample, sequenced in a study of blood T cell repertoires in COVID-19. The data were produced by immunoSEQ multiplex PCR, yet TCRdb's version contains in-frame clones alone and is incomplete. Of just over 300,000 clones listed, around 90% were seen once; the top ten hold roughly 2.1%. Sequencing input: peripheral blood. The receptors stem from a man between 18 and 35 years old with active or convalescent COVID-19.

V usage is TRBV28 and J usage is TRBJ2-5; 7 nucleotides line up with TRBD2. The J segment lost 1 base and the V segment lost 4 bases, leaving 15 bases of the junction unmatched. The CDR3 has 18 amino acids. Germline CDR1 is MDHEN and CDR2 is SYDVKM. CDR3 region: CASSSRGGWGIGQETQYF. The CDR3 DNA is TGTGCCAGCAGTTCCCGGGGAGGGTGGGGGATTGGCCAAGAGACCCAGTACTTC.

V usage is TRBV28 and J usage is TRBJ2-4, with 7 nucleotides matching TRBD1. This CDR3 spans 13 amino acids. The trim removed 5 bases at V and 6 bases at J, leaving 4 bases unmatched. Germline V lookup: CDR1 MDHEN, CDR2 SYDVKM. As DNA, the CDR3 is TGTGCCAGCAGTGAAGGGGGCGGAAACATTCAGTACTTC. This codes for CASSEGGGNIQYF.

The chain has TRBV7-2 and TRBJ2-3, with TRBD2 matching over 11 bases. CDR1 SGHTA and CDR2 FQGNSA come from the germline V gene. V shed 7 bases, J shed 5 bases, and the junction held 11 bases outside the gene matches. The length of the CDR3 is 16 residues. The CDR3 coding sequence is TGTGCCAGCACCGAAAGGGGAACTAGCGGGGGAGATACGCAGTATTTT. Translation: CASTERGTSGGDTQYF. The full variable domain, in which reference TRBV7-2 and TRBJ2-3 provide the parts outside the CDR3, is GAGVSQSPSNKVTEKGKDVELRCDPISGHTALYWYRQSLGQGLEFLIYFQGNSAPDKSGLPSDRFSAERTGGSVSTLTIQRTQQEDSAVYLCASTERGTSGGDTQYFGPGTRLTVL.

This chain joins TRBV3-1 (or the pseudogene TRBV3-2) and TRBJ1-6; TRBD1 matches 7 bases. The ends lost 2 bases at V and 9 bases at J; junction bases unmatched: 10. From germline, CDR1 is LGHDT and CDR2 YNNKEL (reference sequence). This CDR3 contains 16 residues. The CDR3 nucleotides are TGTGCCAGCAGCCAACAACAACAGGGGTCAAGTTCACCCCTCCACTTT. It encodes CASSQQQQGSSSPLHF.

This chain's CDR3 is CASSKTGFDEKLFF. CDR3 DNA: TGTGCCAGCAGTAAGACAGGGTTCGATGAAAAACTGTTTTTT. The chain recombines TRBV2 with TRBJ1-4, with 7 bases fitting TRBD1. Germline CDR1 SNHLY, CDR2 FYNNEI. The trim removed 5 bases at V and 6 bases at J, leaving 6 bases unmatched. The CDR3 is made up of 14 amino acids.

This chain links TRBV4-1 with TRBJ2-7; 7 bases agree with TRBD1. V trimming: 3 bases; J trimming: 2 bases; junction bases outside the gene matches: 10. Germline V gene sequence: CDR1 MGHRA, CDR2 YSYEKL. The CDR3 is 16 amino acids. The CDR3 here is CASSHTISTGTYEQYF. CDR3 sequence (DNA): TGCGCCAGCAGCCACACTATTTCGACAGGGACCTACGAGCAGTACTTC.

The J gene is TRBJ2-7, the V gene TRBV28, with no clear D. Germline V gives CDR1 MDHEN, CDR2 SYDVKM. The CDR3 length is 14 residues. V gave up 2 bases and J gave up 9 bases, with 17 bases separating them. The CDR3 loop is CASSLGQRRLVQYF. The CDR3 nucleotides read TGTGCCAGCAGTTTAGGTCAGAGGCGCTTAGTGCAGTACTTC. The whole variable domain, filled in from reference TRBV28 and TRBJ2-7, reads DVKVTQSSRYLVKRTGEKVFLECVQDMDHENMFWYRQDPGLGLRLIYFSYDVKMKEKGDIPEGYSVSREKKERFSLILESASTNQTSMYLCASSLGQRRLVQYFGPGTRLTVT.

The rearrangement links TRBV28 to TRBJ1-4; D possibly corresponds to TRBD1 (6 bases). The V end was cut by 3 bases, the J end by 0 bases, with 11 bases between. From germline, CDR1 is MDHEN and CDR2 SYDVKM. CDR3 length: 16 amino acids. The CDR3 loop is CASSFRTVATNEKLFF. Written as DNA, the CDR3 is TGTGCCAGCAGTTTTAGGACAGTTGCAACTAATGAAAAACTGTTTTTT.

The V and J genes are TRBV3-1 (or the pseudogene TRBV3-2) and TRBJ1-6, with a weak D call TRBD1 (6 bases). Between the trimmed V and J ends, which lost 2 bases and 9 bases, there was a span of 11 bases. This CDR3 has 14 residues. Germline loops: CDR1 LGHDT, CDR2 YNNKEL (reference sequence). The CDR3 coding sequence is TGTGCCAGCAGCCAACAACAGGGAGTTTCACCCCTCCACTTT. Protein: CASSQQQGVSPLHF.

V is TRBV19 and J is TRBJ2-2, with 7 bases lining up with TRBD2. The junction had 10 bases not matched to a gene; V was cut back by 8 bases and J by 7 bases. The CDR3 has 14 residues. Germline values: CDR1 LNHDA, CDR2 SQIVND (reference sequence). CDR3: CASRPTSVGGELFF. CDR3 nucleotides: TGTGCCAGTCGCCCAACTAGCGTTGGCGGGGAGCTGTTTTTT.

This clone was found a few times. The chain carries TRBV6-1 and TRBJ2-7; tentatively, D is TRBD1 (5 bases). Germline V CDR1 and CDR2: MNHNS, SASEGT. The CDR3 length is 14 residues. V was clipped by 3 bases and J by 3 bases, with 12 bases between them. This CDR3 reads CASSDPGYIYEQYF. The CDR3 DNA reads TGTGCCAGCAGTGATCCAGGGTATATCTACGAGCAGTACTTC.

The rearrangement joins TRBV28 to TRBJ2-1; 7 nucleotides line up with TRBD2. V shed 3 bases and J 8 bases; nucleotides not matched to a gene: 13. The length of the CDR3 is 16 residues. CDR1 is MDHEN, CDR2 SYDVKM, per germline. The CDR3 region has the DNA TGTGCCAGCAGTTTTCTAGGCGGGAGTAAGGGCCATGAGCAGTTCTTC. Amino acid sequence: CASSFLGGSKGHEQFF.

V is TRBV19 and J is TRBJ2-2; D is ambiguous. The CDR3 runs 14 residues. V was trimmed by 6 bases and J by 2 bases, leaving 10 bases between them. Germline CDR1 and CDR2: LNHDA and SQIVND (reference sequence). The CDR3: CASSRSRNTGELFF. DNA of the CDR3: TGTGCCAGTAGCCGGAGCCGTAACACCGGGGAGCTGTTTTTT.

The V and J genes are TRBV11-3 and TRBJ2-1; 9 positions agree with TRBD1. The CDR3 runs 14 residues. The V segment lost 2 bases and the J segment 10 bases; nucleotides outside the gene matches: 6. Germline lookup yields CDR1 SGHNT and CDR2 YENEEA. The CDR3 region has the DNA TGTGCCAGCAGCTTAACACAGGGGGCTGACGAGCAGTTCTTC. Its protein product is CASSLTQGADEQFF. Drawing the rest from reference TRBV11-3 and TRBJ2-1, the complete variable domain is EAGVVQSPRYKIIEKKQPVAFWCNPISGHNTLYWYLQNLGQGPELLIRYENEEAVDDSQLPKDRFSAERLKGVDSTLKIQPAELGDSAVYLCASSLTQGADEQFFGPGTRLTVL.

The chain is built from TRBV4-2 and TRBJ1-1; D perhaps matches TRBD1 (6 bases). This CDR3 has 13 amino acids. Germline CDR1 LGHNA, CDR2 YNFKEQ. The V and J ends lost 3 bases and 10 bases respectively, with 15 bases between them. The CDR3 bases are TGTGCCAGCAGCCACCTCACAGGGAGGGGAGCTTTCTTT. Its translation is CASSHLTGRGAFF.

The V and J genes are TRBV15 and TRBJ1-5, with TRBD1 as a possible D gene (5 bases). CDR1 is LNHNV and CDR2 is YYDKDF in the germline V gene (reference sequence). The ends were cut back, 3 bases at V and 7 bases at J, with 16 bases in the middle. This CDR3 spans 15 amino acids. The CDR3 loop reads CATSRPLGGVQPQHF. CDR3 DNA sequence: TGTGCCACCAGCAGGCCATTGGGAGGGGTCCAGCCCCAGCATTTT.